The 22 T cell receptor beta chains listed next were all sequenced from one sample in a study of glioma-infiltrating T cells after dendritic cell vaccination. Measured with immunoSEQ multiplex PCR; TCRdb has only the in-frame clones, and not every one. The data show 45,000 to 55,000 clones, roughly 87% seen once. The specimen comprised blood, sampled before dendritic cell vaccination. These receptors all stem from a human donor with glioblastoma.

This chain uses TRBV29-1 with TRBJ2-7; 9 bases are a match to TRBD2. There are 17 residues in the CDR3. V shed 6 bases, J shed 6 bases, and the junction held 21 bases outside the gene matches. The germline CDR1 and CDR2 sequences are SQVTM and ANQGSEA. Here the CDR3 DNA reads TGCAGCGTCCTAACCTATTTACTCGGGACTAGCACTTCCGAGCAGTACTTC. The encoded protein is CSVLTYLLGTSTSEQYF.

V usage is TRBV4-1 and J usage is TRBJ1-3; D call uncertain. V lost 4 bases and J 3 bases, leaving 13 bases between the germline ends. Germline V gene data show CDR1 as MGHRA and CDR2 as YSYEKL. This CDR3 comprises 15 residues. This CDR3 is CASSPRESFGNTIYF. CDR3 DNA sequence: TGCGCCAGCAGCCCCCGGGAGTCATTTGGAAACACCATATATTTT.

The chain employs TRBV7-2 and TRBJ2-2; 11 nucleotides match TRBD2. The CDR3 covers 16 residues. V was pared by 2 bases and J by 4 bases, with 3 bases of the junction left unmatched. Germline V lookup: CDR1 SGHTA, CDR2 FQGNSA. The CDR3 region has the DNA TGTGCCAGCAGCTTACCCGGACTAGCGGGCACCGGGGAGCTGTTTTTT. Its protein is CASSLPGLAGTGELFF.

The rearrangement links TRBV27 to TRBJ1-1, with D hard to call. Germline V lookup: CDR1 MNHEY, CDR2 SMNVEV (reference sequence). This CDR3 contains 14 residues. The V end was cut by 0 bases, the J end by 1 base, with 6 bases between. CDR3 sequence reads: CASSLSGRNTEAFF. The CDR3, as DNA: TGTGCCAGCAGTTTATCCGGGAGGAACACTGAAGCTTTCTTT.

The genes are TRBV5-4 and TRBJ2-3; 11 positions match TRBD2. J was trimmed by 3 bases and V by 4 bases; bases with no gene match: 7. CDR1 is SGHNT, CDR2 YYREEE, per germline (reference sequence). The CDR3 has 16 residues. The chain's CDR3 is CASSPMGLAETDTQYF. DNA for the CDR3: TGTGCCAGCAGCCCCATGGGACTAGCGGAAACAGATACGCAGTATTTT.

V gene TRBV11-2 combines with J gene TRBJ2-7; the D is unclear. Germline V gene lookup returns CDR1 SGHAT and CDR2 FQNNGV. Trimming removed 5 bases at V and 3 bases at J, with 5 bases between. The CDR3 is 11 residues long. The CDR3 reads CASSANYEQYF. The CDR3 DNA sequence: TGTGCCAGCAGCGCTAACTACGAGCAGTACTTC.

The V call is TRBV9, the J call TRBJ1-1; 9 bases align to TRBD1. The CDR3 spans 15 residues. V lost 3 bases, J lost 5 bases, and 8 bases stayed unmatched. Germline assignment: CDR1 SGDLS and CDR2 YYNGEE. CDR3 sequence (DNA): TGTGCCAGCAGCGCGGTACAGGGGGCTTTTACTGAAGCTTTCTTT. This sequence encodes CASSAVQGAFTEAFF.

Here the CDR3 DNA reads TGTGCCTGGAACGGGGGGACGAACCACGAGCAGTACTTC. The encoded protein is CAWNGGTNHEQYF. The chain combines TRBV30 with TRBJ2-7; 7 bases map to TRBD2. Germline V gene lookup returns CDR1 GTSNPN and CDR2 SVGIG (reference sequence). V was pared by 4 bases and J by 5 bases, with 8 bases of the junction left unmatched. The CDR3 spans 13 residues.

The chain uses TRBV7-2 and TRBJ2-1, with unresolved D. The CDR3 is made up of 16 amino acids. The germline V and J ends were trimmed by 2 bases and 2 bases, with 13 bases remaining between them. Germline V gene lookup returns CDR1 SGHTA and CDR2 FQGNSA. In DNA form, the CDR3 reads TGTGCCAGCAGCTTATATCACAGAAGAACCTACAATGAGCAGTTCTTC. Protein: CASSLYHRRTYNEQFF.

The J gene is TRBJ1-1, the V gene TRBV7-2; 9 bases are shared with TRBD1. Germline V gene sequence: CDR1 SGHTA, CDR2 FQGNSA. Trimming took 5 bases from V and 4 from J; bases not matched to a gene: 5. This CDR3 contains 14 residues. The CDR3 DNA sequence: TGTGCCAGCAGCCGAGGACAGGGGAGCACTGAAGCTTTCTTT. Its translation: CASSRGQGSTEAFF.

V and J are TRBV4-3 and TRBJ1-2, with D perhaps matching TRBD1 (6 bases). The CDR3 extends over 14 amino acids. Trimming removed 8 bases at V and 0 bases at J, with 13 bases between. The germline V gene encodes CDR1 LGHNA and CDR2 YSLEER. This chain's CDR3 is CASRPAGANYGYTF. The CDR3 coding sequence is TGCGCCAGCCGGCCGGCAGGGGCTAACTATGGCTACACCTTC.

In nucleotides, the CDR3 is TGCGCCAGCAGCCAATGGACAGGGAGCTCCTACGAGCAGTACTTC. This codes for CASSQWTGSSYEQYF. The rearrangement links TRBV4-1 to TRBJ2-5; 8 bases are a match to TRBD1. The J call is doubtful: the DNA matches TRBJ2-7 better. CDR1 and CDR2 from the germline V gene are MGHRA and YSYEKL. This CDR3 contains 15 residues.

This rearrangement joins TRBV15 to TRBJ1-1; 8 bases map to TRBD1. The J segment lost 4 bases and the V segment lost 1 base, leaving 5 bases of the junction unmatched. The CDR3 length is 15 residues. Germline CDR1 is LNHNV and CDR2 is YYDKDF (reference sequence). The CDR3 sequence is CATSRARTGITEAFF. The CDR3 region has the DNA TGTGCCACCAGCAGAGCACGGACAGGGATCACTGAAGCTTTCTTT. Variable domain in full (rest from reference TRBV15 and TRBJ1-1): DAMVIQNPRYQVTQFGKPVTLSCSQTLNHNVMYWYQQKSSQAPKLLFHYYDKDFNNEADTPDNFQSRRPNTSFCFLDIRSPGLGDTAMYLCATSRARTGITEAFFGQGTRLTVV.

The genes are TRBV30 and TRBJ2-1; TRBD1 matches at 8 bases. This CDR3 has 13 amino acids. In germline, CDR1 is GTSNPN, CDR2 SVGIG (reference sequence). The ends lost 5 bases at V and 7 bases at J; junction bases unmatched: 7. The CDR3 loop is CAWGQGAMNEQFF. The CDR3 coding sequence is TGTGCCTGGGGCCAGGGGGCTATGAATGAGCAGTTCTTC.

This clone was seen a few times. The rearrangement links TRBV11-2 to TRBJ1-5, with a possible D match to TRBD1 (6 bases). The ends were cut back, 4 bases at V and 5 bases at J, with 21 bases in the middle. Germline lookup yields CDR1 SGHAT and CDR2 FQNNGV. This CDR3 has 17 residues. The CDR3 spells CASSSNFGQRGDQPQHF. In nucleotides, the CDR3 is TGTGCCAGCAGCTCTAATTTCGGACAGCGAGGGGATCAGCCCCAGCATTTT.

The chain couples TRBV6-6 to TRBJ2-5, with D possibly matching TRBD1 (5 bases). The germline V gene has CDR1 MNHNY and CDR2 SVGAGI (reference sequence). The CDR3 has 14 residues. V lost 5 bases and J lost 1, with 11 bases in between. The DNA for the CDR3 is TGTGCCAGCAGTCCCAGGGCACCCCAAGAGACCCAGTACTTC. Amino acid sequence: CASSPRAPQETQYF.

This chain uses TRBV9 with TRBJ2-7, with D maybe TRBD2 (5 bases). From germline, CDR1 is SGDLS and CDR2 YYNGEE. The CDR3 sequence is 15 residues long. The V gene lost 0 bases and the J gene lost 6 bases, with 16 bases spanning the gap. Here the CDR3 DNA reads TGTGCCAGCAGCGTAGATATGAGGGATTTTGGCGAGCAGTACTTC. It is translated as CASSVDMRDFGEQYF.

The gene calls are TRBV6-1 and TRBJ2-1, with D perhaps TRBD1 (5 bases). CDR1 is MNHNS, CDR2 SASEGT, per germline. V gave up 7 bases and J gave up 5 bases, with 18 bases separating them. This CDR3 has 15 residues. The DNA of the CDR3 is TGTGCCAGCACCACCGTGGTAGCAGGGAACAATGAGCAGTTCTTC. As protein: CASTTVVAGNNEQFF.

Only a few counts were recorded for this clone. V gene TRBV11-3 combines with J gene TRBJ2-3; 7 bases line up with TRBD1. V shed 5 bases and J 1 base; nucleotides not matched to a gene: 6. Germline CDR1 is SGHNT and CDR2 is YENEEA. CDR3 length: 15 amino acids. CDR3 sequence (DNA): TGTGCCAGCAGCGCAGGGGGTGTCGGCACAGATACGCAGTATTTT. Its protein product is CASSAGGVGTDTQYF.

The chain is built from TRBV5-4 and TRBJ2-3, with 9 bases that match TRBD2. The J segment lost 6 bases and the V segment lost 4 bases, leaving 12 bases of the junction unmatched. The CDR3 runs to 16 residues. CDR1 and CDR2 (germline): SGHNT, YYREEE (reference sequence). The CDR3 DNA reads as TGTGCCAGCAGCCTGGATCTAGCGGGGTTCGTGGATACGCAGTATTTT. As protein: CASSLDLAGFVDTQYF. The full variable domain, in which reference TRBV5-4 and TRBJ2-3 provide the parts outside the CDR3, is ETGVTQSPTHLIKTRGQQVTLRCSSQSGHNTVSWYQQALGQGPQFIFQYYREEENGRGNFPPRFSGLQFPNYSSELNVNALELDDSALYLCASSLDLAGFVDTQYFGPGTRLTVL.

On this clone itself: Other DNA sequences within the sample encode an identical CDR3. V usage is TRBV7-9 and J usage is TRBJ2-7, with unresolved D. Germline V gene lookup returns CDR1 SEHNR and CDR2 FQNEAQ (reference sequence). The CDR3 spans 14 residues. V lost 3 bases to trimming and J lost 6 bases, with 15 bases between them. CDR3 protein: CASSLEPQVSEQYF. The DNA for the CDR3 is TGTGCCAGCAGCTTGGAACCTCAGGTTTCCGAGCAGTACTTC.

The J gene is TRBJ2-5, the V gene TRBV11-3; 11 nucleotides agree with TRBD2. Unmatched junction bases numbered 14, after V lost 5 bases and J lost 0 bases. Germline lookup yields CDR1 SGHNT and CDR2 YENEEA. The CDR3 runs 19 residues. The chain's CDR3 is CASSPETVAGGPYQETQYF. The CDR3 bases are TGTGCCAGCAGCCCGGAGACGGTAGCGGGAGGGCCCTACCAAGAGACCCAGTACTTC. The whole variable domain, remainder taken from reference TRBV11-3 and TRBJ2-5, is EAGVVQSPRYKIIEKKQPVAFWCNPISGHNTLYWYLQNLGQGPELLIRYENEEAVDDSQLPKDRFSAERLKGVDSTLKIQPAELGDSAVYLCASSPETVAGGPYQETQYFGPGTRLLVL.